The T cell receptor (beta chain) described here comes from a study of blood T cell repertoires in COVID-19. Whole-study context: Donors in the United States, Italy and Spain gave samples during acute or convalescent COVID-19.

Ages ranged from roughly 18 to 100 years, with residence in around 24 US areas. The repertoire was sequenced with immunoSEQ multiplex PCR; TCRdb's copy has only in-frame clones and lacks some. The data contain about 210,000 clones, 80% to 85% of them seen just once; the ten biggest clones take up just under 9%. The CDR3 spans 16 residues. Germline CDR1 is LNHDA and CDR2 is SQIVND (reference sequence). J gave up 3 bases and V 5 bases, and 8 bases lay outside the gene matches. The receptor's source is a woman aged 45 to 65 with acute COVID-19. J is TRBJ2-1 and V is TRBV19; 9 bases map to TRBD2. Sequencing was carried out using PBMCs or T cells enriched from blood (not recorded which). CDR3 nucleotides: TGTGCCAGTAGTGATCGACTAGCGGAAAACTACAATGAGCAGTTCTTC. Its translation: CASSDRLAENYNEQFF.